This T cell receptor beta chain was recovered during a study of brain T cells in children with intractable seizures. The sequenced cases were selected for having the highest brain T cell transcript signatures. Clones were sequenced by immunoSEQ multiplex PCR, and TCRdb holds only the in-frame ones, with some missing. Found here are around 70,000 clones, under 95% of them singletons; the top ten hold roughly 1.4%. The sequence derives from a boy under two years old with tuberous sclerosis and intractable seizures. The sample was peripheral blood, taken at surgery.

The CDR3 sequence is CASSFLSATEAFF. The CDR3 DNA reads as TGTGCCAGCAGCTTTCTTTCCGCCACTGAAGCTTTCTTT. The chain couples TRBV5-6 to TRBJ1-1, with D hard to call. The CDR3 totals 13 residues. Trimming shortened V by 2 bases and J by 4 bases, and 9 bases separated the two germline ends. Germline lookup yields CDR1 SGHDT and CDR2 YYEEEE. The full variable domain, its missing parts supplied by reference TRBV5-6 and TRBJ1-1, is DAGVTQSPTHLIKTRGQQVTLRCSPKSGHDTVSWYQQALGQGPQFIFQYYEEEERQRGNFPDRFSGHQFPNYSSELNVNALLLGDSALYLCASSFLSATEAFFGQGTRLTVV.